Presented here are 9 T cell receptor beta chains from one specimen sequenced in a study of blood T cells in healthy people across ages. Alongside a J-beta primer mix, a sample-barcoded 5' primer served in a second PCR lasting roughly 7 to 12 cycles. TCRdb re-analysed the 5' RACE reads in MiXCR, keeping a single row per CDR3 protein. The table has about 1.7 million distinct CDR3 sequences, 25% to 30% seen once. Material for sequencing was blood. These receptors all come from a young woman in good health.

The chain joins TRBV13 to TRBJ2-7; TRBD2 is a possible D gene (6 bases). CDR1 is PRHDT, CDR2 FYEKMQ, per germline (reference sequence). With 8 bases removed from V and 3 bases from J, the gap between germline ends came to 17 bases. This CDR3 has 14 amino acids. As DNA, the CDR3 is TGTGCCAGCCGCCCCCGGGGCGGGGTCTACGAGCAGTACTTC. It specifies CASRPRGGVYEQYF.

The V gene is TRBV20-1, the J gene TRBJ2-5; D might be TRBD2 (6 bases). Germline V CDR1 and CDR2: DFQATT, SNEGSKA (reference sequence). The length of the CDR3 is 15 residues. V was shortened by 5 bases and J by 0 bases, with 16 bases between the two germline ends. The CDR3 here is CSAAYGGLHQETQYF. In DNA form, the CDR3 reads TGCAGTGCTGCTTATGGGGGACTGCACCAAGAGACCCAGTACTTC.

The chain joins TRBV2 to TRBJ1-4; the D gene is possibly TRBD1 (6 bases). The CDR3 is made up of 17 amino acids. Germline CDR1 reads SNHLY; CDR2 reads FYNNEI. V lost 4 bases, J lost 0 bases, and 15 bases lay in between. The CDR3 sequence is CASSARQELPTNEKLFF. CDR3 sequence (DNA): TGTGCCAGCAGTGCACGACAGGAGCTGCCAACTAATGAAAAACTGTTTTTT.

This clonotype was observed a handful of times. This chain links TRBV20-1 with TRBJ2-2; no definite D call. The CDR3 extends over 13 amino acids. CDR1 DFQATT and CDR2 SNEGSKA come from the germline V gene (reference sequence). Trimming left V 3 bases short and J 8 bases short, with 13 bases between. The DNA for the CDR3 is TGCAGTGCTAGTCAATCCCGAAGGGGGGAGCTGTTTTTT. Its translation is CSASQSRRGELFF.

The chain joins TRBV20-1 to TRBJ2-4; D is perhaps TRBD1 or TRBD2 (5 bases each). The V gene's germline CDR1 is DFQATT and CDR2 SNEGSKA (reference sequence). The CDR3 runs to 13 residues. Trimming removed 0 bases from V and 13 bases from J, with 16 bases in between. In DNA form, the CDR3 reads TGCAGTGCTAGAGATCCCGGGGCGAGTGAGCAGTACTTC. Its translation: CSARDPGASEQYF.

The V and J genes are TRBV29-1 and TRBJ2-5; D is possibly TRBD1 (6 bases). This CDR3 is built from 13 residues. CDR1 is SQVTM, CDR2 ANQGSEA, per germline. Trimming stripped 4 bases from V and 2 bases from J, with 11 bases between. CDR3 sequence reads: CSVAPGVQETQYF. CDR3 coding DNA: TGCAGCGTTGCCCCAGGGGTTCAAGAGACCCAGTACTTC.

The chain is built from TRBV20-1 and TRBJ2-3; 8 bases match TRBD2. CDR1 is DFQATT and CDR2 is SNEGSKA in the germline V gene (reference sequence). Germline trimming cut 3 bases from V and 6 bases from J; bases unmatched to any gene: 11. The CDR3 totals 15 residues. CDR3 loop: CSASLAGGPVDTQYF. The CDR3 DNA sequence: TGCAGTGCTAGTTTGGCGGGAGGACCGGTGGATACGCAGTATTTT.

The CDR3 DNA sequence: TGTGCCAGCAGCTTCGTTAGGGACAGCAAGAAGAGCACAGATACGCAGTATTTT. Translation: CASSFVRDSKKSTDTQYF. This rearrangement joins TRBV7-2 to TRBJ2-3, with TRBD1 identical over 7 bases. CDR1 SGHTA and CDR2 FQGNSA come from the germline V gene. This CDR3 has 18 residues. The J segment lost 0 bases and the V segment lost 3 bases, leaving 12 bases of the junction unmatched.

This sequence joins TRBV12-3 or TRBV12-4 and TRBJ2-1, with unresolved D. V lost 6 bases, J lost 7 bases, and 10 bases lay in between. The length of the CDR3 is 12 residues. The CDR3 sequence: CASRPWGNEQFF. The CDR3 DNA is TGTGCCAGCAGGCCTTGGGGTAATGAGCAGTTCTTC.